This T cell receptor beta chain was documented in a study of T cell repertoires in cytomegalovirus infection. On the study more broadly: A matching HLA type, together with CMV infection, was signaled by public TCR beta signatures.

About this clonotype itself: Its antigen is as yet unknown.

Study-level points and caveats: Clonotype analysis showed dominance of the ex vivo response by HLA-C-restricted CMV-specific TCR beta clonotypes.

TCRdb redid the calling of the reads with MiXCR, one entry per CDR3 protein. Counted here are approximately 590,000 distinct CDR3 sequences, about 40% occurring once; the ten biggest clones make up around 48%. This CDR3 has 13 residues. Germline lookup yields CDR1 LNHDA and CDR2 SQIVND (reference sequence). Trimming removed 8 bases from V and 8 bases from J; junction bases left unmatched: 7. J is TRBJ2-2 and V is TRBV19; TRBD1 matches at 8 bases. This clonotype originated in a human donor in good health (CMV status not recorded). Some clones in this sample may be carry-over from other donors' samples. The sequenced sample was cultured PBMCs, obtained from culture after CMV antigen stimulation. CDR3 sequence (DNA): TGTGCCAGTGCGGACAGGGCGGCAGGGGAGCTGTTTTTT. Protein product: CASADRAAGELFF.